This T cell receptor beta chain was observed in a study of identical twins. This clonotype appeared many times. In germline, CDR1 is LGHDT, CDR2 YNNKEL (reference sequence). V lost 1 base and J lost 4, with 4 bases in between. The CDR3 runs to 12 residues. TCRdb fed the 5' RACE reads into MiXCR, producing one record per CDR3 protein. The profile shows about 730,000 distinct CDR3 sequences, around 21% of them singletons. The same data also went into a second study, on T cells expressing NK-cell markers.

The sequenced material came from PBMCs. The chain uses TRBV3-1 and TRBJ1-1; unclear D gene. The receptor's source is a woman aged 18-35 years in good health. CDR3 sequence (DNA): TGTGCCAGCAGCCAAGTCCGCACTGAAGCTTTCTTT. It yields the protein CASSQVRTEAFF.